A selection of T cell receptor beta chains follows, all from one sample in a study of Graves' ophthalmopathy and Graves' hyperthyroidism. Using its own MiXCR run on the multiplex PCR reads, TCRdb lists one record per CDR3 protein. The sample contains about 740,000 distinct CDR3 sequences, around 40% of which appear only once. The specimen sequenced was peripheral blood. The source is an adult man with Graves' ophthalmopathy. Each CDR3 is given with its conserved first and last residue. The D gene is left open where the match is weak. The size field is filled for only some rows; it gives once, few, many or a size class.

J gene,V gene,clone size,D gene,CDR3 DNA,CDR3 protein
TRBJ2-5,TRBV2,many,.,TGTGCCAGCAGACTCCCGGAGACCCAGTACTTC,CASRLPETQYF
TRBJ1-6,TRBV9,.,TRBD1,TGTGCCAGCAGCCATTGGGACAGCTATAATTCACCCCTCCACTTT,CASSHWDSYNSPLHF
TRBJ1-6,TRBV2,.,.,TGTGCCAGCAGTGAATTCGGGGGCATTTCACCCCTCCACTTT,CASSEFGGISPLHF
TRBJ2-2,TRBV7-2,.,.,TGTGCCAGCAGAACCGGGACAATAAACACCGGGGAGCTGTTTTTT,CASRTGTINTGELFF
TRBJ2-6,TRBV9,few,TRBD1,TGTGCCAGCAGCCTAAATGGGGACAGGGTCTCTGGGGCCAACGTCCTGACTTTC,CASSLNGDRVSGANVLTF
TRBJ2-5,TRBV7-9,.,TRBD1,TGTGCCAGCAGCTCAAGGACAGGTTGGGAGACCCAGTACTTC,CASSSRTGWETQYF
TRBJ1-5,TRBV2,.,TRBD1,TGTGCCAGCAGGGGGAGACAGGGGGATTTATACAGCAATCAGCCCCAGCATTTT,CASRGRQGDLYSNQPQHF
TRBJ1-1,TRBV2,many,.,TGTGCCAGCAGGGCCGACAGGAACCGAGCTTTCTTT,CASRADRNRAFF
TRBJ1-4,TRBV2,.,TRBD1,TGTGCCAGCAGTTACAGGACCGGGACAGGGGCTTACGTCCCTAATGAAAAACTGTTTTTT,CASSYRTGTGAYVPNEKLFF
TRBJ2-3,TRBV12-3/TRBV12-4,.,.,TGTGCCAGCAGCCCTCAGGGGACAGATACGCAGTATTTT,CASSPQGTDTQYF
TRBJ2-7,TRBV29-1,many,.,TGCAGCGTTGAAGCGGAAGGGCTCCTCAACGAGCAGTACTTC,CSVEAEGLLNEQYF
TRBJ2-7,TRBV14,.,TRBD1,TGTGCCAGCAGCAAAGACAGGGTCCACGAGCAGTACTTC,CASSKDRVHEQYF
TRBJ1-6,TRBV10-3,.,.,TGTGCCAGCTTCGCCAATTTGGGTTCACCCCTCCACTTT,CASFANLGSPLHF
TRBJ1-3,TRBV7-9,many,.,TGTGCCAGCAGCTTAAACTGGGGAAACACCATATATTTT,CASSLNWGNTIYF
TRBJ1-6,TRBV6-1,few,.,TGTGCCAGCAGTTACCGCCCGGACTATAATTCACCCCTCCACTTT,CASSYRPDYNSPLHF
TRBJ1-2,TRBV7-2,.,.,TGTGCCAGCAGCTTAGGCACCTTTGAAGCTAACTATGGCTACACCTTC,CASSLGTFEANYGYTF
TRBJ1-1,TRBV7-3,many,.,TGTGCCAGCAGCCGTAACAGTGAGGTCGGTGAAGCTTTCTTT,CASSRNSEVGEAFF
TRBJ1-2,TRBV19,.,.,TGTGCCAGTAGTATTGGAGGGGGTGACGGCTACACCTTC,CASSIGGGDGYTF
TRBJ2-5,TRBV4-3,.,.,TGCGCCAGCAGCCGCCTGAGGATGGAGACCCAGTACTTC,CASSRLRMETQYF
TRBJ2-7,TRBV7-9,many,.,TGTGCCAGCACGGAACAGGGTCCCTACGAGCAGTACTTC,CASTEQGPYEQYF
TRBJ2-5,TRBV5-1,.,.,TGCGCCAGCAGCTTGGCCTGGGAGAGGACGGAGACCCAGTACTTC,CASSLAWERTETQYF
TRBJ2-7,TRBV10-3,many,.,TGTGCCATCAGGGAAGACGCGAGCTACGAGCAGTACTTC,CAIREDASYEQYF
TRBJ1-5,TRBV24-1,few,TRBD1,TGTGCCAGCTCAAAGACAGGGAGTCAGCCCCAGCATTTT,CASSKTGSQPQHF
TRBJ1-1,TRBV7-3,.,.,TGTGCCAGCAGCGTTGCCTCGCAGATGAACACTGAAGCTTTCTTT,CASSVASQMNTEAFF
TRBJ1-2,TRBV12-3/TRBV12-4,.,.,TGTGCCAGCAGTTTAGCGGGGGCGGCGACGGGCTACACCTTC,CASSLAGAATGYTF
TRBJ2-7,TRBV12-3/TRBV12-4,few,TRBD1,TGTGCCAGCAGTATCGCCGGGACAGGGAGGTACGAGCAGTACTTC,CASSIAGTGRYEQYF
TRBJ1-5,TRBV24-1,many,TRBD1,TGTGCCAGCAGCCAGGGACAGGGGGCAGGTCAGCCCCAGCATTTT,CASSQGQGAGQPQHF
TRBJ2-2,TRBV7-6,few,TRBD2,TGTGCCAGCAGCCCCTCTAGCGGGATTAACACCGGGGAGCTGTTTTTT,CASSPSSGINTGELFF
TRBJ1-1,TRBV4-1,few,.,TGCGCCAGCAGCCAAGAAATTAGGTACACTGAAGCTTTCTTT,CASSQEIRYTEAFF
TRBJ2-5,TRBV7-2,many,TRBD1,TGTGCCAGCAGCCCGGGACAGGCCCAAGAGACCCAGTACTTC,CASSPGQAQETQYF
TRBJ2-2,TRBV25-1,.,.,TGTGCCAGCAGACTTTATGTCCTCACCGGGGAGCTGTTTTTT,CASRLYVLTGELFF
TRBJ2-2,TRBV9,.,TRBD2,TGTGCCAGCAGCCCCGCGGGGGGTCCTAACACCGGGGAGCTGTTTTTT,CASSPAGGPNTGELFF
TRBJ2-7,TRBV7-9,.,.,TGCGCCAGCAGCCAAAGTATTGTCAGCTCCTGCGAGCAGTACTTC,CASSQSIVSSCEQYF
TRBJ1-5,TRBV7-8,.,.,TGTGCCAGCATCCGAGGGGGAACCGGGGTTCAGCCCCAGCATTTT,CASIRGGTGVQPQHF
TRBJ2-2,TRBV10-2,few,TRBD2,TGCGCCAGCAACGACGCCGGGAGGGCCGGGGAGCTGTTTTTT,CASNDAGRAGELFF
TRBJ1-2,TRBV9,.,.,TGTGCCAGCAGCCCCCAGAGGGAGAAAAGCGGCGGCTACACCTTC,CASSPQREKSGGYTF
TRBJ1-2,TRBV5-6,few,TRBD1,TGTGCCAGCAAAGGTACAGGGGACTACATAGCTAACTATGGCTACACCTTC,CASKGTGDYIANYGYTF
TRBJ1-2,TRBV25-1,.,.,TGTGCCAGCATTGGGGGTAGGAGCTATGGCTACACCTTC,CASIGGRSYGYTF
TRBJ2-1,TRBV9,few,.,TGTGCCAGCAGCGTAGAGGGTAGCGGTTTCTACAATGAGCAGTTCTTC,CASSVEGSGFYNEQFF
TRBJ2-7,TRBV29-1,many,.,TGCAGCGTTGGTAGGGTGGGGACGGGCTCCTACGAGCAGTACTTC,CSVGRVGTGSYEQYF
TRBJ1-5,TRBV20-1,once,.,TGCAGTGCGGGGAAACAGTTTAGCAATCAGCCCCAGCATTTT,CSAGKQFSNQPQHF
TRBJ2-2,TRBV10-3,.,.,TGTGCCATCAGAGAAAGTCAGGGGTTCGGGTTCGACACCGGGGAGCTGTTTTTT,CAIRESQGFGFDTGELFF
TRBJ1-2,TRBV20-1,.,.,TGCAGTGCAATAGTAGGGCGCCAGGGGCTGCGGGCTGGCTACACCTTC,CSAIVGRQGLRAGYTF
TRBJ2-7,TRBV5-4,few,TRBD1,TGTGCCAGCAGACCGGGACAGGGGATCGGGGAGCAGTACTTC,CASRPGQGIGEQYF
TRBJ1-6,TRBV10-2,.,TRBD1,TGTGCCAGCGTTGCACAGGGGAATAATTCACCCCTCCACTTT,CASVAQGNNSPLHF
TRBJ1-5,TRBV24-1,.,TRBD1,TGTGCCAGTAGTGGACAGGGGGCCCTTTCTGCCAGCAATCAGCCCCAGCATTTT,CASSGQGALSASNQPQHF
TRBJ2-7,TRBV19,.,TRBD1,TGTGCCAGTAGTATAGCCCCGGACAGGGGCTACGAGCAGTACTTC,CASSIAPDRGYEQYF
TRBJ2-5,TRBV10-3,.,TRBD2,TGTGCCATCAGTGCCCGGACTAGCGGGGACAGACTGTATTTT,CAISARTSGDRLYF
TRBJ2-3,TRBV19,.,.,TGTGCCAGTAGTTCCCAGGTCGCCGATACGCAGTATTTT,CASSSQVADTQYF
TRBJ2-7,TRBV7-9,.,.,TGTGCCAGCCGGACTACCGCCTACGAGCAGTACTTC,CASRTTAYEQYF